Included here is one T cell receptor (beta chain) sequence, with context. What antigen it recognizes has not been identified. Qualities for individual bases were not recorded, and no much larger clone is one base off. This sample stems from a study of cytomegalovirus exposure and HLA in healthy donors (dated by TCRdb to about 2017). Study-level background: According to an earlier analysis of a few hundred of the donors, some 170 million T cells yielded roughly 110 million unique TCR beta sequences and 276 Gb of sequence data. Among the roughly 370 genotyped donors, more than 70% belonged to the genetic ancestry cluster associated with self-reported Caucasian donors. To predict cytomegalovirus infection status, the study brought together high-throughput TCR immunosequencing, statistical association of individual TCRs with disease status, and machine learning. The study profiled the T cell repertoires of some 610 subjects by immunosequencing and related them to cytomegalovirus serostatus. Alongside the repertoire data, information on donor age, sex, ethnicity and CMV serostatus was compiled. To study patterns of TCR occurrence, a later analysis re-analyzed previously published TCR beta repertoires from 500 to 850 donors and added high-resolution HLA genotyping. An earlier analysis of roughly 580 of the donors used high-throughput TCR beta sequencing to judge whether each TCR beta V gene segment behaved as functional or pseudogenic. Genome-wide SNP genotypes for about 60% of the roughly 670 donors were used in a later genetic analysis, which treated that subset as a discovery cohort. Every repertoire in the discovery cohort had been generated on one and the same sequencing platform. An early release covering 500 to 750 HLA-typed donors comprised about 300 gigabases of sequencing data and roughly 85 million unique TCR sequences. Besides the first cohort of approximately 710 subjects, a separate validation cohort made up of 95 to 150 different subjects was used. The study was designed to test whether signatures of past pathogen exposure could be identified by cataloging public T cell receptors. Roughly 5 DR-DQ haplotypes were handled as single units for association and clustering because linkage in the cohort was strong. Typing coverage differed by locus: A, B, C, DRB1 and DQB1 were typed in roughly 620-630 donors, DQA1 in about 550, DPA1 in approximately 600, and DPB1 in 472. HLA typing covered class I and class II loci at four-digit resolution. Across 398 genotyped donors of the cohort, an average of roughly 250,000 unique TCR beta nucleotide sequences per donor were sequenced, and roughly a sixth of those sequences were non-productive. Rather than drawing on any new phenotypic data, the later analysis identified candidate immune exposures from TCR beta sequences and the way those sequences occurred across donors. Study-level results and caveats: Compared with the approximately 670-donor mean, donors in an Asian-associated ancestry cluster had fewer N-insertions in productive TCRs, according to a later genetic analysis. In an earlier analysis of fewer than 700 of the donors, most TCR beta V segments appeared in productive rearrangements about 87% or about 30% of the time, broadly matching IMGT annotations. Immune exposure information for the cohort was limited to CMV serostatus. In a later analysis, TCR association rates were found to vary across HLA loci, with the most associated TCRs seen for DRB1 alleles and the fewest for HLA-C alleles. Because counts were too low, 15 to 20 rarely observed V segments, including chromosome 9 orphons, were excluded from the earlier analysis of about 500 of the donors. When HLA alleles, especially DR and DQ, strongly co-occurred, attributing TCR associations to individual alleles was difficult. According to a later analysis, parvovirus B19, influenza, CMV and Epstein-Barr virus appeared linked to several top co-occurrence clusters. In this cohort, only TCR beta chains were sequenced, and detectable features were limited by the absence of alpha or paired-chain data. According to a later analysis, most CMV-associated TCR beta chains appeared to be HLA-restricted, and the HLA associations seemed to be driven largely by CMV exposure. A few of the identified cytomegalovirus-associated TCR beta chains were confirmed in vitro to be specific for cytomegalovirus antigens. A group of highly shared sequence variants was considered likely to be a technical artifact of the sequencing pipeline. In a later analysis, HLA-associated TCR beta chains showed more clonal expansion and lower generation probabilities than non-associated chains that were equally common. The classifier was reported to diagnose cytomegalovirus status with high specificity and sensitivity in both the original cohort and the validation cohort. A further reported finding was that TCR beta sequences accurately predicted the HLA-A and HLA-B alleles for most subjects in the first cohort. Across donors, most TCR sequences were observed very rarely, whereas some public TCRs were present in many individuals. Correlated functional status among segregating V segments might reflect linkage disequilibrium, but an unknown experimental factor could not be ruled out. Because some donors lacked HLA typing at each locus, the association tests relied only on the typed subset. At a false discovery rate of 0.05, a later analysis linked 16,951 TCR beta sequences to specific HLA alleles. Roughly uniform sequencing depth across donors was assumed in presence/absence analyses, although this assumption may not hold. A later genetic analysis associated a missense DCLRE1C variant with V-gene and J-gene trimming of TCR beta chains, and an independent cohort replicated the association. A total of roughly 160 TCR beta chains were listed by the study as associated with cytomegalovirus. It was suggested by the authors that the approach could potentially be generalized to other disease states and immunological phenotypes.

The cohort consisted of some 730 healthy bone marrow donors. Cohort members were all nominally healthy when sampled, although unrecorded immune exposures were likely present. The donor tested CMV seropositive, placing the donor among the roughly 300 seropositive members of the cohort. A peripheral blood sample was provided by each donor, and peripheral blood mononuclear cells were used for TCR beta sequencing. Genomic DNA was extracted from the blood cell samples with the Qiagen DNeasy Blood Extraction Kit. The library came from the immunoSEQ multiplex PCR assay. For the multiplex PCR, a mixture combining 60 forward primers for TCR Vbeta segments and 13 reverse primers for TCR Jbeta segments was used. Amplification of the CDR3 region of rearranged TCR beta genes was performed with a multiplex PCR assay on genomic DNA. The amplified TCR beta libraries were sequenced on the Illumina HiSeq System as 87-base-pair reads. Regarding the original processing steps: Across the 700 or so repertoires, a later analysis counted tens of millions of unique TCR beta chains, around 11 million of which were shared by at least two donors. Raw reads were error-corrected and collapsed into unique sequences with a nearest-neighbor algorithm that merged closely related sequences to remove PCR and sequencing errors. CDR3 sequences were aligned to IMGT reference sequences to assign V, D and J gene segments. For a sequence to be retained, at least a six-nucleotide match to both a V gene segment and a J gene segment was required. Rearrangements were classified as productive when the CDR3 lacked stop codons and remained in frame with V and J, and all other rearrangements were classified as non-productive. Following IMGT convention, CDR3 was defined as the stretch from the second conserved V-encoded cysteine up to the conserved J-encoded phenylalanine. The earlier analysis of some 540 of the donors excluded any sequence lacking an unambiguous match to a single V gene segment. An earlier analysis of 587 of the donors called V segments functional above 56.7% productive rearrangements and segregating when the between-donor standard deviation exceeded 5%. A statistical classification framework was built for diagnosing cytomegalovirus status from the catalog of TCR beta chain sequences. A later analysis assigned V and J genes by comparing TCR nucleotide sequences with IMGT/GENE-DB human TR gene sequences. A later analysis assigned CDR3 sequences and most-parsimonious VDJ recombination scenarios with the TCRdist pipeline. In a later analysis, each TCR beta chain was defined by its CDR3 amino acid sequence together with its V-gene family, and reads lacking a unique V-gene family were excluded. In a later analysis, 500 to 650 highly shared, low-generation-probability nucleotide sequences were removed to address suspected cross-contamination and a sequencing artifact. In a later analysis, a clonal expansion index for each public chain was calculated from normalized within-repertoire ranks of inferred template counts. In a later analysis, generation probabilities were computed with a VDJ recombination model fitted to out-of-frame rearrangements, and the resulting probabilities were checked against IGoR. In a later analysis, TCR-TCR, TCR-HLA and TCR-CMV co-occurrence was scored with hypergeometric tests, and a repertoire-size bias correction was applied to TCR pairs. In a later analysis, false discovery rates were estimated by permuting HLA or CMV assignments 20 times. A later analysis grouped co-occurring TCRs with DBSCAN, adding TCRdist sequence similarity when clustering within HLA-allele-positive subsets. Co-occurrence clustering excluded repertoires with fewer than 30,000 or more than 120,000 public chains, plus five with anomalous nucleotide sharing. Drawn from immuneACCESS, this table holds only the in-frame rearrangements with V and J called that TCRdb kept. Clones are partly lost; checked studies trace under half to an unresolved V gene and leave the rest unexplained. That table furnishes V, J and clone size, whereas the DNA furnished D and trimming. Within this sample are 74,000 or so clones, with around 80% of them counted one time only. The ten largest clones represent approximately 3% of the sample.

This clonotype was obtained from a man between 45 and 60 years old in good health and CMV-seropositive. Sequencing was carried out using PBMCs.

The CDR3 region reads CASSAGQFNEKLFF. The bases read TGTGCCAGTAGTGCCGGACAGTTTAATGAAAAACTGTTTTTT. Here the chain combines TRBV19 and TRBJ1-4; 6 matching bases give a weak D call of TRBD1. From cysteine to phenylalanine, the CDR3 is 14 amino acids long. Only the CDR3 portion is preserved as DNA: 42 bases, with reading frame beginning at the first base. CDR1 LNHDA and CDR2 SQIVND are derived from the germline V gene (reference sequence). The germline ends are 11 bases apart after V is trimmed by 5 bases and J by 4 bases.